Presented here are 29 T cell receptor beta chains from one specimen sequenced in a study of blood T cell repertoires in COVID-19. TCRdb's table, derived via immunoSEQ multiplex PCR, lists solely in-frame clones and lacks some. The sample lists around 170,000 clones, more than 85% occurring once. The sample taken for sequencing was peripheral blood. The source of these receptors is a man aged 50 or older with acute or convalescent COVID-19.

The rearrangement links TRBV4-1 to TRBJ1-2, with TRBD1 matching 8 bases. The CDR3 sequence is 15 residues long. Germline V CDR1 and CDR2: MGHRA, YSYEKL. V shed 3 bases and J 4 bases; nucleotides not matched to a gene: 7. The CDR3 sequence is CASSQQTGTGYGYTF. The DNA for the CDR3 is TGCGCCAGCAGCCAGCAAACCGGGACAGGCTATGGCTACACCTTC.

In this sample, this clone turned up a few times. The rearrangement links TRBV19 to TRBJ1-5, with TRBD1 as a possible D gene (5 bases). Germline V gene sequence: CDR1 LNHDA, CDR2 SQIVND (reference sequence). The CDR3 totals 19 residues. The V gene lost 6 bases and the J gene lost 4 bases, with 28 bases spanning the gap. CDR3 coding DNA: TGTGCCAGTAGCATATTGACAAGGGGCCCAGAAAGCCTTAATCAGCCCCAGCATTTT. Translating it yields CASSILTRGPESLNQPQHF.

This clone showed up just once. The chain uses TRBV7-2 and TRBJ2-7, with 13 bases lining up with TRBD2. After removal of 6 bases from V and 5 bases from J, the junction contained 7 bases not matched to a gene. Germline values: CDR1 SGHTA, CDR2 FQGNSA. This CDR3 spans 15 amino acids. CDR3 amino acids: CASSPGLAGSNEQYF. In nucleotides, the CDR3 is TGTGCCAGCAGTCCGGGACTAGCGGGATCCAACGAGCAGTACTTC.

This clone appeared a single time. This sequence joins TRBV5-6 and TRBJ1-5; D not certain. V shed 4 bases and J shed 1 base, with 15 bases lying between them. From germline, CDR1 is SGHDT and CDR2 YYEEEE. The CDR3 totals 16 residues. CDR3 residues: CASSPWREASNQPQHF. CDR3 in DNA: TGTGCCAGCAGCCCGTGGAGGGAGGCGAGCAATCAGCCCCAGCATTTT. The variable domain in full, with the rest retrieved from reference TRBV5-6 and TRBJ1-5, is DAGVTQSPTHLIKTRGQQVTLRCSPKSGHDTVSWYQQALGQGPQFIFQYYEEEERQRGNFPDRFSGHQFPNYSSELNVNALLLGDSALYLCASSPWREASNQPQHFGDGTRLSIL.

Here the CDR3 DNA reads TGCGCCAGCAGCCAATTATCAGTCAATCAGCCCCAGCATTTT. It translates to CASSQLSVNQPQHF. This chain joins TRBV4-1 and TRBJ1-5; unclear D gene. Per the germline V gene, CDR1 is MGHRA and CDR2 is YSYEKL. Trimming removed 2 bases from V and 3 bases from J, with 8 bases in between. The CDR3 runs 14 residues.

The chain recombines TRBV10-2 with TRBJ2-1, with D possibly TRBD2 on 6 matching bases. The germline V gene has CDR1 WSHSY and CDR2 SAAADI. The CDR3 is 14 residues long. Trimming stripped 4 bases from V and 5 bases from J, with 12 bases between. CDR3 coding DNA: TGCGCCAGCAGTGTGTGGCGGGATAACAATGAGCAGTTCTTC. Translation gives CASSVWRDNNEQFF.

The chain carries TRBV12-5 and TRBJ2-1, with 11 bases fitting TRBD2. The CDR3 covers 15 residues. Germline trimming cut 5 bases from V and 8 bases from J; bases unmatched to any gene: 8. Germline lookup yields CDR1 LGHNT and CDR2 FRNRAP. CDR3 DNA: TGTGCTAGTGGTGGGACTAGCGGACTGGTGGATGAGCAGTTCTTC. Translation: CASGGTSGLVDEQFF.

V and J are TRBV15 and TRBJ2-1; a possible D gene is TRBD1 (5 bases). Germline assignment: CDR1 LNHNV and CDR2 YYDKDF (reference sequence). V was trimmed by 3 bases and J by 14 bases, leaving 17 bases between them. The CDR3 runs 13 residues. CDR3 residues: CATSRIQGDLKFF. The DNA of the CDR3 is TGTGCCACCAGCAGGATCCAGGGCGACCTAAAGTTCTTC.

About this clone: A much larger clone differs by one base, so this may be a read error. The genes are TRBV11-2 and TRBJ1-1; no clear D. CDR1 and CDR2 from the germline V gene are SGHAT and FQNNGV. The V and J ends lost 0 bases and 7 bases respectively, with 6 bases between them. The CDR3 loop spans 12 amino acids. As DNA, the CDR3 is TGTGCCAGCAGCTTAGACGGGGTTGAAGCTTTCTTT. It codes for CASSLDGVEAFF. The full variable domain, with the rest looked up from reference TRBV11-2 and TRBJ1-1, is EAGVAQSPRYKIIEKRQSVAFWCNPISGHATLYWYQQILGQGPKLLIQFQNNGVVDDSQLPKDRFSAERLKGVDSTLKIQPAKLEDSAVYLCASSLDGVEAFFGQGTRLTVV.

The chain links TRBV19 to TRBJ2-5, with TRBD2 matching over 9 bases. This CDR3 has 15 amino acids. Trimming cost V 3 bases and J 2 bases; bases outside gene matches: 4. Germline CDR1 LNHDA, CDR2 SQIVND (reference sequence). CDR3 sequence: CASSIASGGQETQYF. CDR3 in DNA: TGTGCCAGTAGTATTGCCAGCGGGGGGCAAGAGACCCAGTACTTC.

This clone was detected once. The genes are TRBV7-2 and TRBJ2-7; 11 bases are a match to TRBD2. There are 15 residues in the CDR3. V lost 0 bases to trimming and J lost 4 bases; unmatched junction nucleotides: 2. Germline V gene lookup returns CDR1 SGHTA and CDR2 FQGNSA. CDR3 nucleotide sequence: TGTGCCAGCAGCTTAGCTTTAGCGGGAGGGTACGAGCAGTACTTC. It is translated as CASSLALAGGYEQYF.

The chain joins TRBV11-3 to TRBJ2-1, with TRBD1 identical over 8 bases. Germline CDR1 SGHNT, CDR2 YENEEA. The CDR3 has 13 residues. Losses at the gene ends were 1 base for V and 9 bases for J; bases not matched to a gene: 2. In nucleotides, the CDR3 is TGTGCCAGCAGCTTAGGGACAGGGACTGAGCAGTTCTTC. Its protein product is CASSLGTGTEQFF. Variable domain in full (rest from reference TRBV11-3 and TRBJ2-1): EAGVVQSPRYKIIEKKQPVAFWCNPISGHNTLYWYLQNLGQGPELLIRYENEEAVDDSQLPKDRFSAERLKGVDSTLKIQPAELGDSAVYLCASSLGTGTEQFFGPGTRLTVL.

In DNA form, the CDR3 reads TGTGCCAGCAGTCTAGCGGGTGCCAATCAGCCCCAGCATTTT. Translating gives CASSLAGANQPQHF. V usage is TRBV2 and J usage is TRBJ1-5; D gene ambiguous. Trimming pared 5 bases from V and 3 bases from J, leaving 11 bases between. CDR1 and CDR2 from the germline V gene are SNHLY and FYNNEI. This CDR3 is built from 14 residues.

V and J are TRBV6-4 and TRBJ1-5; TRBD1 is a possible D gene (5 bases). V lost 3 bases to trimming and J lost 5 bases, with 8 bases between them. The germline gives CDR1 MRHNA, CDR2 SNTAGT. The CDR3 runs 13 residues. The CDR3: CASSEQADQPQHF. CDR3 coding DNA: TGTGCCAGCAGTGAACAGGCGGATCAGCCCCAGCATTTT.

The gene calls are TRBV27 and TRBJ1-5, with D perhaps matching TRBD1 (6 bases). This CDR3 comprises 16 residues. V lost 2 bases and J lost 4, with 15 bases in between. Germline V gene sequence: CDR1 MNHEY, CDR2 SMNVEV (reference sequence). CDR3 protein: CASSLNWDTRNQPQHF. As DNA, the CDR3 is TGTGCCAGCAGTTTAAATTGGGACACGCGAAATCAGCCCCAGCATTTT.

The rearrangement uses TRBV21-1 and TRBJ2-7; the table's D call TRBD1 went unverified against the DNA. TRBV21-1 is a pseudogene segment. The CDR3 has 14 amino acids. The CDR3 reads CASSKGGRAYEQYF. The CDR3 DNA reads as TGTGCCAGCAGCAAAGGAGGCAGGGCCTACGAGCAGTACTTC.

The rearrangement uses TRBV2 and TRBJ2-7; 9 bases match TRBD2. In germline, CDR1 is SNHLY, CDR2 FYNNEI. J was trimmed by 2 bases and V by 6 bases; bases with no gene match: 11. CDR3 length: 16 residues. The CDR3 DNA is TGTGCCAGCAGCCGAACGACTAGCGGCAAAACCTACGAGCAGTACTTC. Its protein is CASSRTTSGKTYEQYF.

The genes are TRBV3-1 (or the pseudogene TRBV3-2) and TRBJ1-1; D is uncertain. The germline V gene encodes CDR1 LGHDT and CDR2 YNNKEL (reference sequence). V gave up 3 bases and J gave up 6 bases, with 11 bases separating them. This CDR3 is built from 13 residues. This CDR3 reads CASSHARRSEAFF. CDR3 nucleotides: TGTGCCAGCAGCCACGCCAGGCGTTCTGAAGCTTTCTTT.

V usage is TRBV24-1 and J usage is TRBJ1-5; D not resolved. The CDR3 extends over 14 amino acids. With 3 bases removed from V and 3 bases from J, the gap between germline ends came to 8 bases. Germline CDR1 and CDR2: KGHDR and SFDVKD. CDR3 DNA sequence: TGTGCCACCAGTGATGCTAAAGTCAATCAGCCCCAGCATTTT. Its protein is CATSDAKVNQPQHF.

The chain employs TRBV5-8 and TRBJ1-5; TRBD1 matches at 9 bases. With 4 bases clipped from V and 5 bases from J, the junction kept 4 bases outside the gene matches. This CDR3 spans 14 amino acids. CDR1 and CDR2 (germline): SGHTS, YDEGEE. For the CDR3, the DNA is TGTGCCAGCAGCCGGGGACAGGGTCATCAGCCCCAGCATTTT. As protein: CASSRGQGHQPQHF.

DNA of the CDR3: TGCGCCAGCAACGACAGGGAGAATCAGCCCCAGCATTTT. Translated, it gives CASNDRENQPQHF. The chain employs TRBV10-2 and TRBJ1-5, with 7 bases lining up with TRBD1. The J segment lost 4 bases and the V segment lost 7 bases, leaving 4 bases of the junction unmatched. The CDR3 has 13 residues. The germline gives CDR1 WSHSY, CDR2 SAAADI.

This chain joins TRBV10-3 and TRBJ1-1; 9 positions agree with TRBD1. Germline values: CDR1 ENHRY, CDR2 SYGVKD. V lost 2 bases to trimming and J lost 6 bases; unmatched junction nucleotides: 4. CDR3 length: 14 residues. CDR3: CAISERTGGPEAFF. The DNA of the CDR3 is TGTGCCATCAGTGAGCGAACAGGGGGCCCTGAAGCTTTCTTT.

This clone was seen more than once but under ten times. As DNA, the CDR3 is TGTGCCTGGAGCTGGACAGGCAATGGCTACACCTTC. This gives the protein CAWSWTGNGYTF. This rearrangement joins TRBV30 to TRBJ1-2, with 7 bases aligning to TRBD1. V lost 3 bases to trimming and J lost 6 bases; unmatched junction nucleotides: 4. CDR3 length equals 12 residues. Looked up from germline, CDR1 is GTSNPN and CDR2 is SVGIG (reference sequence).

J is TRBJ1-3 and V is TRBV5-5; a weak D match, TRBD1 (6 bases). Germline assignment: CDR1 SGHKS and CDR2 YYEKEE (reference sequence). CDR3 length: 12 residues. Trimming took 4 bases from V and 4 from J, leaving 6 bases between them. This CDR3 reads CASSDRGNTIYF. CDR3 DNA sequence: TGTGCCAGCAGCGACAGGGGAAACACCATATATTTT.

The CDR3: CASSLDSNEKLFF. CDR3 DNA: TGTGCCAGCAGCTTAGACAGTAATGAAAAACTGTTTTTT. V is TRBV7-9 and J is TRBJ1-4; D gene uncertain. The CDR3 totals 13 residues. Germline CDR1 reads SEHNR; CDR2 reads FQNEAQ (reference sequence). V lost 1 base to trimming and J lost 4 bases, with 4 bases between them.

The gene calls are TRBV6-5 and TRBJ2-1, with TRBD2 as a possible D gene (6 bases). Per germline, CDR1 MNHEY and CDR2 SVGAGI. The CDR3 runs 15 residues. The V and J ends lost 8 bases and 0 bases respectively, with 14 bases between them. CDR3 loop: CASAISGSSYNEQFF. In DNA, the CDR3 is TGTGCCAGCGCTATTAGCGGTAGCTCCTACAATGAGCAGTTCTTC.

The chain links TRBV30 to TRBJ1-3; the match to TRBD1 covers 7 bases. The CDR3 contains 12 residues. V lost 7 bases and J lost 1; bases outside the gene matches: 1. The germline V gene encodes CDR1 GTSNPN and CDR2 SVGIG (reference sequence). The CDR3 spells CALQGSGNTIYF. The CDR3 DNA sequence: TGTGCCTTACAGGGGTCTGGAAACACCATATATTTT.

This chain connects TRBV7-3 to TRBJ2-3; D is perhaps TRBD2 (5 bases). Trimming removed 2 bases from V and 2 bases from J, with 8 bases in between. Germline lookup yields CDR1 SGHTA and CDR2 FQGTGA. This CDR3 spans 14 amino acids. The CDR3, as DNA: TGTGCCAGCAGCTTACGGGGTAACACAGATACGCAGTATTTT. Amino acid sequence: CASSLRGNTDTQYF.

This clone occurred a few times. This chain uses TRBV15 with TRBJ1-5, with D unclear. The CDR3 runs 17 residues. V lost 1 base, J lost 0 bases, and 13 bases lay in between. Germline values: CDR1 LNHNV, CDR2 YYDKDF (reference sequence). CDR3 sequence: CATSRVRTTDSNQPQHF. The CDR3 DNA reads as TGTGCCACCAGCAGAGTCCGAACCACAGATAGCAATCAGCCCCAGCATTTT.